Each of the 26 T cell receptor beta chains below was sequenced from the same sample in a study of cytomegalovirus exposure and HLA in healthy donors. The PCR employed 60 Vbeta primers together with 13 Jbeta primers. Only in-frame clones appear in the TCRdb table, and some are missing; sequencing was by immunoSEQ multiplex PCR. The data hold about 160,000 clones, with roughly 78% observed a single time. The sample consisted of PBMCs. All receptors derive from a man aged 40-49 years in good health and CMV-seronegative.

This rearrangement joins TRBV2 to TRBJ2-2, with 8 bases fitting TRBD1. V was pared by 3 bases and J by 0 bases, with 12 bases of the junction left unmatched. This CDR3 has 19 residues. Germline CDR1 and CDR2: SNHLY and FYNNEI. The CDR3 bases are TGTGCCAGCAGTGACACGGGACAGGCGAGGGACTCGAACACCGGGGAGCTGTTTTTT. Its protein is CASSDTGQARDSNTGELFF.

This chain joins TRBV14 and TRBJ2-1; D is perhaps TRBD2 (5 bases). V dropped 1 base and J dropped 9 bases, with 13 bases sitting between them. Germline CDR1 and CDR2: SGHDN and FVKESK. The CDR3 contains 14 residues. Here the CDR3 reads CASSQVRGPGEQFF. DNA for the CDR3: TGTGCCAGCAGCCAAGTTCGAGGGCCGGGTGAGCAGTTCTTC.

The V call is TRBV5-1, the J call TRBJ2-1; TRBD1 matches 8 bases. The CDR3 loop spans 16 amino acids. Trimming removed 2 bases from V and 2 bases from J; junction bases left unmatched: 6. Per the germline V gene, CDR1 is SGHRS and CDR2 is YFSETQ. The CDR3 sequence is CASSLVRTGTYNEQFF. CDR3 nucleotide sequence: TGCGCCAGCAGCTTAGTTCGGACAGGGACCTACAATGAGCAGTTCTTC. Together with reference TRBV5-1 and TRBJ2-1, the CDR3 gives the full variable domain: KAGVTQTPRYLIKTRGQQVTLSCSPISGHRSVSWYQQTPGQGLQFLFEYFSETQRNKGNFPGRFSGRQFSNSRSEMNVSTLELGDSALYLCASSLVRTGTYNEQFFGPGTRLTVL.

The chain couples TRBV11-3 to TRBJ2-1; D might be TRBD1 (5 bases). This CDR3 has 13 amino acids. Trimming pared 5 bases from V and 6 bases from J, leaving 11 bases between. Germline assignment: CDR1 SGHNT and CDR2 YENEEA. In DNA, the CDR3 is TGTGCCAGCAGCCGTAGACAGCCCAATGAGCAGTTCTTC. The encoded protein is CASSRRQPNEQFF.

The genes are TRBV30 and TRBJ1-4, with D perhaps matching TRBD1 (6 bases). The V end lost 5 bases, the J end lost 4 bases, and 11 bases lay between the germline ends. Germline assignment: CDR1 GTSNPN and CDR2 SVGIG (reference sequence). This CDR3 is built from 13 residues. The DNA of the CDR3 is TGTGCCTGGTTGCAGGGGCATAATGAAAAACTGTTTTTT. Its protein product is CAWLQGHNEKLFF.

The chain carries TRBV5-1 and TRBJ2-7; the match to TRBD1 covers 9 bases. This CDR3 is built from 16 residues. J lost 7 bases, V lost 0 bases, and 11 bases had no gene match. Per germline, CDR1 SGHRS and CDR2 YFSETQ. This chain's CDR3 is CASSLGATGTGQEQYF. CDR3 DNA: TGCGCCAGCAGCTTGGGGGCGACGGGGACAGGGCAAGAGCAGTACTTC.

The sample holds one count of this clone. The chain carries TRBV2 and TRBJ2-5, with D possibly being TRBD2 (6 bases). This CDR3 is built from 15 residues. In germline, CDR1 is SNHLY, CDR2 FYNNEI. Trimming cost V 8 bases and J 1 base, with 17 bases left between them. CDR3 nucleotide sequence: TGTGCCAGCCTTTCGGATAGGAGGGCCCAAGAGACCCAGTACTTC. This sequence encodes CASLSDRRAQETQYF.

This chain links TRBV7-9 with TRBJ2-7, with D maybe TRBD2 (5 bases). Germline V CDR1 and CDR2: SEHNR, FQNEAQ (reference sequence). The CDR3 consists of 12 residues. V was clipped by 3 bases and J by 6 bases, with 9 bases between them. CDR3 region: CASSLPLAEQYF. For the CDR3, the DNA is TGTGCCAGCAGCTTGCCGCTAGCCGAGCAGTACTTC.

In nucleotides, the CDR3 is TGCGCCAGCAGCTTCGGGGGGGAGACCCAGTACTTC. Its protein is CASSFGGETQYF. The J gene is TRBJ2-5, the V gene TRBV5-1; 7 bases fit TRBD2. The V gene's germline CDR1 is SGHRS and CDR2 YFSETQ. Germline trimming cut 2 bases from V and 5 bases from J; bases unmatched to any gene: 0. This CDR3 comprises 12 residues.

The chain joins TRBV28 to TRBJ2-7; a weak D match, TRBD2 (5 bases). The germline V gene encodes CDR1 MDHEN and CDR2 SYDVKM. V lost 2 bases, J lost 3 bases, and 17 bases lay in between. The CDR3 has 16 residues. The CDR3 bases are TGTGCCAGCAGTTTAGGCCCCCGAGGGAGTGTCTACGAGCAGTACTTC. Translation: CASSLGPRGSVYEQYF.

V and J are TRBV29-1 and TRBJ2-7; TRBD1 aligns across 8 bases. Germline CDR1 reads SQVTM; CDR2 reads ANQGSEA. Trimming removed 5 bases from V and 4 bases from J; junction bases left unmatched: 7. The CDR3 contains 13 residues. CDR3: CSVIKQGVYEQYF. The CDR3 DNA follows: TGCAGCGTTATAAAACAGGGGGTGTACGAGCAGTACTTC.

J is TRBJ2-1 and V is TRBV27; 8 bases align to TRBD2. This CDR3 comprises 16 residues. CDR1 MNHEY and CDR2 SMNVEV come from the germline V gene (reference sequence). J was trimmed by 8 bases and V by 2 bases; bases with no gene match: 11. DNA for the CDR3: TGTGCCAGCAGTTTAATGGCGGGAGGTCAGGGTGATGAGCAGTTCTTC. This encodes CASSLMAGGQGDEQFF.

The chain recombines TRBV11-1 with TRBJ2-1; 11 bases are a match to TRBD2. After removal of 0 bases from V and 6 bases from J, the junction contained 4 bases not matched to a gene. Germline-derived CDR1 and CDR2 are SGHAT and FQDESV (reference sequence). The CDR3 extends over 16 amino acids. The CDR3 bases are TGTGCCAGCAGCTTAGCGCGTAGCGGGAGGGCCAATGAGCAGTTCTTC. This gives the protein CASSLARSGRANEQFF.

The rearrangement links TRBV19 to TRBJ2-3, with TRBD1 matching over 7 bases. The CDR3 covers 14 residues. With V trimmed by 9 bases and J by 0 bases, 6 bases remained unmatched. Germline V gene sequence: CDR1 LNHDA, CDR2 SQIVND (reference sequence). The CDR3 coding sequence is TGTGCCAGCGCCGGGACAGTTAGCACAGATACGCAGTATTTT. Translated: CASAGTVSTDTQYF.

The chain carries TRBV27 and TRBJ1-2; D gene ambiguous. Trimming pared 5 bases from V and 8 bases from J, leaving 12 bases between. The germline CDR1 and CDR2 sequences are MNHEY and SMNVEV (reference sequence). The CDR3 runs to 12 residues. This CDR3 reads CASSHSAGGYTF. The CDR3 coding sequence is TGTGCCAGCAGTCACTCTGCGGGAGGCTACACCTTC.

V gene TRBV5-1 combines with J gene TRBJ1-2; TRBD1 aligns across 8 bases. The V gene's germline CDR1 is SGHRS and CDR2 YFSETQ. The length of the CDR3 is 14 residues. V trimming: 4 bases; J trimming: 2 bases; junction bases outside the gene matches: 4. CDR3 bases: TGCGCCAGCAGCGAGGACAGGGCGAACTATGGCTACACCTTC. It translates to CASSEDRANYGYTF.

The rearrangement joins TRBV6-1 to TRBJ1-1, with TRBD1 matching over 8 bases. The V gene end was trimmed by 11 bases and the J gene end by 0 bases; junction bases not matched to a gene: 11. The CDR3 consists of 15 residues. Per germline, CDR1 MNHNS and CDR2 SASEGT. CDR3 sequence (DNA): TGTGCCGGCCGCGACAGGGGCGCGATGAACACTGAAGCTTTCTTT. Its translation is CAGRDRGAMNTEAFF.

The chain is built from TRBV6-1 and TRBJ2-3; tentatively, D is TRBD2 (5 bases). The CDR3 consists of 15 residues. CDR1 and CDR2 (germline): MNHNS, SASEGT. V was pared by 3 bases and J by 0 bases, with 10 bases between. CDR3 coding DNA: TGTGCCAGCAGTGAGGAGGTGGCTAGCACAGATACGCAGTATTTT. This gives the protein CASSEEVASTDTQYF.

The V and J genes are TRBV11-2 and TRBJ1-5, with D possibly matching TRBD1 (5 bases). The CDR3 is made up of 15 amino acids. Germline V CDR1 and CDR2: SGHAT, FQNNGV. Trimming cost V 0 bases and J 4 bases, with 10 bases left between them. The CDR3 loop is CASSLERGGNQPQHF. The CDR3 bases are TGTGCCAGCAGCTTAGAGCGGGGGGGAAATCAGCCCCAGCATTTT.

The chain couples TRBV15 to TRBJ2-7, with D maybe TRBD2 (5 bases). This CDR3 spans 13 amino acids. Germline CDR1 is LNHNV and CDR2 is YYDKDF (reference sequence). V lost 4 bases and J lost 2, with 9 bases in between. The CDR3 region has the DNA TGTGCCACCAGCAAAAGCGGTACCTACGAGCAGTACTTC. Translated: CATSKSGTYEQYF.

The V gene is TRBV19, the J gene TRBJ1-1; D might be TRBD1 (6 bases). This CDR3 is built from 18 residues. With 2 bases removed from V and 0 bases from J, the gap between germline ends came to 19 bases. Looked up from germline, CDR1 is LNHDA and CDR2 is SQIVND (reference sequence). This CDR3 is CASSISWDNPRMNTEAFF. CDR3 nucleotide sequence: TGTGCCAGTAGTATAAGCTGGGACAACCCCCGGATGAACACTGAAGCTTTCTTT.

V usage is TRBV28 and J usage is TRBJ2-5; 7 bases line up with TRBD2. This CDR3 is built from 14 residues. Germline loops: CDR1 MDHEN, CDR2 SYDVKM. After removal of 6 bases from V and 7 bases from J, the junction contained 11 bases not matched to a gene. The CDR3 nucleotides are TGTGCCAGCAGACCGGGGGGTTTAGTCGGGACCCAGTACTTC. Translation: CASRPGGLVGTQYF.

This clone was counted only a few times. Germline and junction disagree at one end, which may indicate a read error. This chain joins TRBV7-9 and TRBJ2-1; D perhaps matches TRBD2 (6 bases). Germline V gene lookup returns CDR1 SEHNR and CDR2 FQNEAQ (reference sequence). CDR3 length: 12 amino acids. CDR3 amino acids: CSSQTRYNEQFF. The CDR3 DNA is TGTTCCAGCCAGACTAGATACAATGAGCAGTTCTTC. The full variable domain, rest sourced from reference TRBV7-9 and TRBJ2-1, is DTGVSQNPRHKITKRGQNVTFRCDPISEHNRLYWYRQTLGQGPEFLTYFQNEAQLEKSRLLSDRFSAERPKGSFSTLEIQRTEQGDSAMYLCSSQTRYNEQFFGPGTRLTVL.

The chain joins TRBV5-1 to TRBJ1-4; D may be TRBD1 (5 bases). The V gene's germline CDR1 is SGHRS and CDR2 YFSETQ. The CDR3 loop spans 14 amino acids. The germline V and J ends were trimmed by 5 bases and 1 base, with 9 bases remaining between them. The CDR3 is CASRPQGTNEKLFF. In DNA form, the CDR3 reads TGCGCCAGCAGGCCGCAGGGAACTAATGAAAAACTGTTTTTT.

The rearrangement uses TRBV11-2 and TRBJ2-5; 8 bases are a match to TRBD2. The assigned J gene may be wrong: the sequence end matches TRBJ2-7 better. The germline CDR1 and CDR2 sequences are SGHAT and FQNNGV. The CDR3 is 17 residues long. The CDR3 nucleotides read TGTGCCAGCAGCTTAGTTGCTAGCGGGCGCAGCTCCTACGAGCAGTACTTC. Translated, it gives CASSLVASGRSSYEQYF.

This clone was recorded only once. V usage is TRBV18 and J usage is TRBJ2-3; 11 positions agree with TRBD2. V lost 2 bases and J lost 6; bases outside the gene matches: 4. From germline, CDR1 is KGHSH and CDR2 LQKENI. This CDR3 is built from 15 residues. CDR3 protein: CASSPTSGSRDTQYF. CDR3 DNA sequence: TGTGCCAGCTCACCAACTAGCGGGAGTAGGGATACGCAGTATTTT.